Shown below are 26 T cell receptor beta chains from a single sample sequenced in a study of blood T cell repertoires in COVID-19. Here immunoSEQ multiplex PCR was the method, and the copy in TCRdb shows in-frame clones only, minus some. The table shows about 160,000 clones, with roughly 90% occurring only once. The specimen was PBMCs or T cells enriched from blood (not recorded which). The receptors originated from a woman aged 50 to 60 who had recovered from COVID-19.

This clone occurred once. The chain is built from TRBV27 and TRBJ2-1; 8 bases match TRBD2. This CDR3 contains 14 residues. Per germline, CDR1 MNHEY and CDR2 SMNVEV (reference sequence). The junction had 4 bases not matched to a gene; V was cut back by 5 bases and J by 4 bases. CDR3 nucleotides: TGTGCCAGCAGTCCGCGGGGGGCGTACAATGAGCAGTTCTTC. It is translated as CASSPRGAYNEQFF.

The rearrangement joins TRBV9 to TRBJ1-3, with no clear D. Germline CDR1 SGDLS, CDR2 YYNGEE. CDR3 length: 19 amino acids. Trimming took 1 base from V and 0 from J, leaving 20 bases between them. The CDR3 region has the DNA TGTGCCAGCAGCGTATCACCATCCATTACAGTTTCCTCTGGAAACACCATATATTTT. This codes for CASSVSPSITVSSGNTIYF.

This chain links TRBV7-3 with TRBJ2-1; 8 positions match TRBD2. The ends lost 1 base at V and 7 bases at J; junction bases unmatched: 6. There are 15 residues in the CDR3. In germline, CDR1 is SGHTA, CDR2 FQGTGA. DNA of the CDR3: TGTGCCAGCAGCTTAATCCGGGGGGGCCCGAATGAGCAGTTCTTC. Its protein is CASSLIRGGPNEQFF.

The chain combines TRBV18 with TRBJ2-7; 13 bases align to TRBD2. Germline values: CDR1 KGHSH, CDR2 LQKENI. Trimming took 6 bases from V and 3 from J; bases not matched to a gene: 5. This CDR3 is 15 amino acids long. Here the CDR3 reads CASSPGTSGVYEQYF. The CDR3 DNA sequence: TGTGCCAGCTCGCCAGGGACTAGCGGGGTCTACGAGCAGTACTTC.

The chain carries TRBV6-5 and TRBJ2-3; TRBD1 matches at 11 bases. CDR3 length equals 14 residues. The germline gives CDR1 MNHEY, CDR2 SVGAGI. V was pared by 6 bases and J by 4 bases, with 3 bases of the junction left unmatched. CDR3 in amino acids: CASSRDRGSDTQYF. The CDR3 region has the DNA TGTGCCAGCAGCCGGGACAGGGGGTCAGATACGCAGTATTTT.

V gene TRBV28 combines with J gene TRBJ1-2, with unresolved D. V lost 3 bases and J 4 bases, leaving 15 bases between the germline ends. Per germline, CDR1 MDHEN and CDR2 SYDVKM. The CDR3 runs 15 residues. The CDR3 loop is CASSLILVSGYGYTF. CDR3 DNA: TGTGCCAGCAGTTTGATTTTGGTTTCGGGCTATGGCTACACCTTC.

The rearrangement uses TRBV7-2 and TRBJ2-3; 10 nucleotides align to TRBD1. The CDR3 loop spans 15 amino acids. V dropped 5 bases and J dropped 2; count of bases not matched to a gene: 4. Germline V gives CDR1 SGHTA, CDR2 FQGNSA. The chain's CDR3 is CASSPGTGATDTQYF. In DNA form, the CDR3 reads TGTGCCAGCAGCCCCGGGACAGGGGCCACAGATACGCAGTATTTT.

The gene calls are TRBV13 and TRBJ1-1; D may be TRBD1 (6 bases). CDR1 is PRHDT, CDR2 FYEKMQ, per germline (reference sequence). V was clipped by 2 bases and J by 1 base, with 11 bases between them. The CDR3 is 15 residues long. The CDR3 region has the DNA TGTGCCAGCAGCTTATTGGGGACAAGGAACACTGAAGCTTTCTTT. Amino acids: CASSLLGTRNTEAFF.

This clone is a singleton in its sample. This chain joins TRBV7-9 and TRBJ2-7; the match to TRBD2 covers 9 bases. Germline CDR1 reads SEHNR; CDR2 reads FQNEAQ (reference sequence). This CDR3 contains 15 residues. The junction had 2 bases not matched to a gene; V was cut back by 1 base and J by 1 base. The DNA for the CDR3 is TGTGCCAGCAGCTTAGAGCGGGGGGCATCCTACGAGCAGTACTTC. This sequence encodes CASSLERGASYEQYF. Full variable domain (missing parts from reference TRBV7-9 and TRBJ2-7): DTGVSQNPRHKITKRGQNVTFRCDPISEHNRLYWYRQTLGQGPEFLTYFQNEAQLEKSRLLSDRFSAERPKGSFSTLEIQRTEQGDSAMYLCASSLERGASYEQYFGPGTRLTVT.

The chain uses TRBV6-5 and TRBJ2-3, with 7 bases identical to TRBD1. The CDR3 has 12 residues. Germline-derived CDR1 and CDR2 are MNHEY and SVGAGI. The junction had 4 bases not matched to a gene; V was cut back by 6 bases and J by 7 bases. CDR3 DNA: TGTGCCAGCAGGGCACAGGGGAATACGCAGTATTTT. The encoded protein is CASRAQGNTQYF.

V gene TRBV5-6 combines with J gene TRBJ1-6; D perhaps matches TRBD1 (6 bases). Trimming left V 4 bases short and J 10 bases short, with 18 bases between. This CDR3 has 15 amino acids. Germline values: CDR1 SGHDT, CDR2 YYEEEE. As DNA, the CDR3 is TGTGCCAGCAGCGGGGGCCCAAGGGGAAACTCACCCCTCCACTTT. As protein: CASSGGPRGNSPLHF.

CDR3 DNA sequence: TGTGCCAGCAGTTTATCGATAAGGTCTAGCGGGGGGAGGGAGACCCAGTACTTC. Its protein is CASSLSIRSSGGRETQYF. The gene calls are TRBV27 and TRBJ2-5; 11 nucleotides line up with TRBD2. Germline-derived CDR1 and CDR2 are MNHEY and SMNVEV (reference sequence). The CDR3 totals 18 residues. Germline trimming cut 0 bases from V and 5 bases from J; bases unmatched to any gene: 11.

The chain links TRBV7-6 to TRBJ2-1, with 8 bases matching TRBD2. The junction had 8 bases not matched to a gene; V was cut back by 3 bases and J by 4 bases. In germline, CDR1 is SGHVS, CDR2 FNYEAQ. The CDR3 runs 16 residues. DNA for the CDR3: TGTGCCAGCAGCTTGGAGCGGGGGCCGGGTTACAATGAGCAGTTCTTC. Amino acids: CASSLERGPGYNEQFF.

The chain combines TRBV7-3 with TRBJ2-3; TRBD2 matches 7 bases. J gave up 3 bases and V 4 bases, and 4 bases lay outside the gene matches. Germline V gene lookup returns CDR1 SGHTA and CDR2 FQGTGA. The CDR3 length is 14 residues. CDR3 DNA sequence: TGTGCCAGCAGCTCCGGGCGGGGGACAGATACGCAGTATTTT. Translating it yields CASSSGRGTDTQYF.

The V gene is TRBV6-9, the J gene TRBJ1-2, with 8 bases aligning to TRBD1. V lost 7 bases and J lost 6; bases outside the gene matches: 7. Germline CDR1 and CDR2: MNHGY and SVAAGI. CDR3 size: 13 residues. The CDR3 reads CASIPGQGDGYTF. CDR3 bases: TGTGCCAGCATCCCCGGACAGGGTGATGGCTACACCTTC.

The table lists this clone with a count of one. The V gene is TRBV13, the J gene TRBJ2-3; a possible D gene is TRBD1 (6 bases). The CDR3 sequence is 16 residues long. Between the trimmed V and J ends, which lost 5 bases and 2 bases, there was a span of 17 bases. Germline assignment: CDR1 PRHDT and CDR2 FYEKMQ (reference sequence). The CDR3 DNA sequence: TGTGCCAGCAGCCCTCAACACAGGGCCCTCACAGATACGCAGTATTTT. It encodes CASSPQHRALTDTQYF.

The rearrangement joins TRBV6-2 or TRBV6-3 to TRBJ1-1; 7 positions match TRBD1. Trimming cost V 6 bases and J 8 bases; bases outside gene matches: 6. The length of the CDR3 is 12 residues. Germline CDR1 is MNHEY and CDR2 is SVGEGT. In nucleotides, the CDR3 is TGTGCCAGCAGCGACAGGGCGGGCGAAGCTTTCTTT. Amino acids: CASSDRAGEAFF.

This rearrangement joins TRBV11-3 to TRBJ2-2, with D maybe TRBD2 (6 bases). Trimming took off 0 bases at V and 0 bases at J, with 11 bases between the two ends. Germline lookup yields CDR1 SGHNT and CDR2 YENEEA. There are 17 residues in the CDR3. The CDR3 here is CASSLDLGGANTGELFF. In DNA, the CDR3 is TGTGCCAGCAGCTTAGATCTGGGCGGGGCGAACACCGGGGAGCTGTTTTTT.

The genes are TRBV2 and TRBJ1-4; maybe TRBD1 (6 bases). Per the germline V gene, CDR1 is SNHLY and CDR2 is FYNNEI. This CDR3 comprises 14 residues. Trimming removed 5 bases at V and 5 bases at J, with 12 bases between. The CDR3, as DNA: TGTGCCAGCAGTCCGCCGGGACACAATGAAAAACTGTTTTTT. Protein product: CASSPPGHNEKLFF.

CDR3 residues: CASSLLAGGLTDTQYF. CDR3 coding DNA: TGCGCCAGCAGCTTACTAGCGGGGGGCCTCACAGATACGCAGTATTTT. The chain is built from TRBV5-1 and TRBJ2-3; TRBD2 matches 12 bases. V gave up 2 bases and J gave up 2 bases; unmatched junction bases: 3. Germline CDR1 is SGHRS and CDR2 is YFSETQ. The CDR3 length is 16 residues.

This clone was observed a single time. The chain joins TRBV11-3 to TRBJ1-1, with 9 positions matching TRBD1. Germline V gene lookup returns CDR1 SGHNT and CDR2 YENEEA. The CDR3 loop spans 15 amino acids. With V trimmed by 5 bases and J by 8 bases, 12 bases remained unmatched. CDR3 nucleotides: TGTGCCAGCAGCCCTGGACAGGGGAGGCCGCGGGAAGCTTTCTTT. Translating it yields CASSPGQGRPREAFF.

This clone has a single count. The V gene is TRBV4-3, the J gene TRBJ2-7, with 7 bases matching TRBD1. The CDR3 spans 15 residues. V trimming: 3 bases; J trimming: 3 bases; junction bases outside the gene matches: 8. Germline loops: CDR1 LGHNA, CDR2 YSLEER. The CDR3 here is CASSQGDRVLYEQYF. Written as DNA, the CDR3 is TGCGCCAGCAGCCAGGGAGACAGGGTCCTCTACGAGCAGTACTTC.

The chain is built from TRBV5-5 and TRBJ2-3; weak D call: TRBD2 (6 bases). V lost 3 bases and J 0 bases, leaving 17 bases between the germline ends. The CDR3 runs to 17 residues. The germline CDR1 and CDR2 sequences are SGHKS and YYEKEE (reference sequence). The CDR3 sequence: CASSWGAGTGSTDTQYF. The DNA for the CDR3 is TGTGCCAGCAGCTGGGGAGCAGGGACTGGAAGCACAGATACGCAGTATTTT.

The chain couples TRBV3-1 (or the pseudogene TRBV3-2) to TRBJ2-1; D is undetermined. V was cut by 4 bases and J by 2 bases, with 15 bases left in between. The germline V gene has CDR1 LGHDT and CDR2 YNNKEL (reference sequence). The CDR3 sequence is 16 residues long. The CDR3 DNA sequence: TGTGCCAGCAGCCCGTGGTCGGCGGCCCCCTACAATGAGCAGTTCTTC. Translating gives CASSPWSAAPYNEQFF.

The table lists this clone with a few counts. The chain carries TRBV5-4 and TRBJ1-2; 7 nucleotides align to TRBD1. The V segment lost 3 bases and the J segment 4 bases; nucleotides outside the gene matches: 3. The CDR3 extends over 13 amino acids. Looked up from germline, CDR1 is SGHNT and CDR2 is YYREEE (reference sequence). CDR3 loop: CASSSRDSYGYTF. The CDR3 DNA is TGTGCCAGCAGCTCGCGGGACAGCTATGGCTACACCTTC.

This chain joins TRBV5-1 and TRBJ2-1; TRBD1 matches 7 bases. This CDR3 contains 15 residues. CDR1 is SGHRS, CDR2 YFSETQ, per germline. Unmatched junction bases numbered 5, after V lost 5 bases and J lost 0 bases. The CDR3 loop is CASRLDRSSYNEQFF. The CDR3, as DNA: TGCGCCAGCAGACTGGACAGGAGCTCCTACAATGAGCAGTTCTTC.